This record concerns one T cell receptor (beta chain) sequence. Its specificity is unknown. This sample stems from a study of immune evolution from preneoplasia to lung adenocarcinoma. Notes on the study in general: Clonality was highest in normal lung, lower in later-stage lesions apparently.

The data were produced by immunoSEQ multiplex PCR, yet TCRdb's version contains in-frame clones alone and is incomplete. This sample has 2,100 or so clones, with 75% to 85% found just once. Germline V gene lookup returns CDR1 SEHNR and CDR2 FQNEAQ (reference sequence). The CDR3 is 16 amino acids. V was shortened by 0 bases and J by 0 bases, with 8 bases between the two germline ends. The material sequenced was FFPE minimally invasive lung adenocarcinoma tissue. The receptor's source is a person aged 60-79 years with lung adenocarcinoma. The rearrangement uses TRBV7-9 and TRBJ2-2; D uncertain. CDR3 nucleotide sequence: TGTGCCAGCAGCTTAGCTCAAGCCGCGAACACCGGGGAGCTGTTTTTT. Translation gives CASSLAQAANTGELFF.